The clone carrying this T cell receptor (beta chain) has only a few counts. What it binds is unknown. The same CDR3 also results from other DNA sequences found in this sample. The sequenced template was cDNA made from the entire isolated RNA. Clones were read by immunoSEQ multiplex PCR, and TCRdb kept only the in-frame ones, dropping some. The data contain just over 600,000 clones, roughly a sixth of them singletons. The CDR3 is 11 amino acids. CDR1 is MNHEY, CDR2 SVGAGI, per germline. The V and J ends lost 6 bases and 5 bases respectively, with 7 bases between them. This sample was included in a study of beta chain features in type 1 diabetes. Findings of the study overall: Type 1 diabetes patients showed a moderate but significant shortening of TCRB CDR3s in all four CD4+ subsets.

The sequence derives from a man aged 18 to 35 in good health. Input material: naive CD4+ T cells from blood. This chain uses TRBV6-5 with TRBJ1-1, with D unresolved. CDR3 DNA: TGTGCCAGCAGCCGGGGTACTGAAGCTTTCTTT. Amino acid sequence: CASSRGTEAFF.